This entry describes one TCR beta chain. The antigen remains unidentified. TCRdb re-called the 5' RACE reads and gives one entry per CDR3 protein, without DNA. Recorded for this sample: 150,000 or so distinct CDR3 sequences. The data were obtained in a study of T cells expressing NK-cell markers. Germline V gene sequence: CDR1 SGHVS, CDR2 FQNEAQ. The CDR3 contains 14 residues. Points from the study as a whole: Among a few donors, these clonotypes also ranked first in the CD3+CD56-NKG2C+ fraction.

The sample consisted of blood T cells: a sorted CD56 or NKG2C T cell subset, CD4+ or CD8+ T cells, or bulk PBMC T cells (not recorded which). This sequence originates from a woman between 18 and 70 years old in good health. V usage is TRBV7-8 and J usage is TRBJ2-5; TCRdb outputs TRBD1, but without DNA this stays unchecked. CDR3 region: CASSQRQAQETQYF.